The sequence of this T cell receptor beta chain was determined in a study of T cell repertoires in cytomegalovirus infection. Study-level background: The public TCR beta signatures pointed to both CMV infection and matching HLA type.

TCRdb used MiXCR to reprocess the reads, holding one entry per CDR3 protein. The sample consists of fewer than 700,000 distinct CDR3 sequences, 20% to 25% of them appearing once. The sample holds a few counts of this clonotype. Antigen unknown. Study findings and constraints: Clonotype analysis showed dominance of the ex vivo response by HLA-C-restricted CMV-specific TCR beta clonotypes. The cumulative frequency of public TCR beta families identified carriers of CMV plus the relevant HLA.

This CDR3 region has 17 residues. V was shortened by 3 bases and J by 1 base, with 18 bases between the two germline ends. The germline CDR1 and CDR2 sequences are LGHNT and FRNRAP. The TCR sequence derives from a human donor in good health (CMV status not recorded). Some clones in this sample may be carry-over from other donors' samples. Sequenced input: CD8+ T cells from PBMCs. The chain links TRBV12-5 to TRBJ1-2, with a weak D call TRBD1 (6 bases). CDR3 DNA: TGTGCTAGTGGTTTCAACCCGAGGACAGAAGATAACTATGGCTACACCTTC. It yields the protein CASGFNPRTEDNYGYTF.